The 11 T cell receptor beta chains listed next were all sequenced from one sample in a study of blood T cells in healthy people across ages. Together with a sample-barcoded 5' primer, a J-beta primer mix was included in a second PCR lasting about 7 to 12 cycles. TCRdb used MiXCR to reprocess the 5' RACE reads, holding one entry per CDR3 protein. The sample records 1,300,000 or so distinct CDR3 sequences, approximately 59% being singletons. Sequences were obtained from blood. Source of these receptors: a man between 18 and 29 years old in good health.

This clonotype was counted a few times. This chain joins TRBV4-2 and TRBJ2-1; D tentatively reads TRBD1 or TRBD2 (6 bases each). This CDR3 contains 16 residues. The germline V gene encodes CDR1 LGHNA and CDR2 YNFKEQ. V dropped 0 bases and J dropped 4 bases, with 13 bases sitting between them. CDR3 region: CASSQESGALYNEQFF. The DNA of the CDR3 is TGTGCCAGCAGCCAAGAATCGGGGGCCCTATACAATGAGCAGTTCTTC.

The CDR3: CASSLPPEKHYTF. The CDR3 DNA sequence: TGTGCCAGCAGCTTACCGCCGGAGAAACACTACACCTTC. The chain employs TRBV13 and TRBJ1-2; D gene unclear. The germline CDR1 and CDR2 sequences are PRHDT and FYEKMQ (reference sequence). V was trimmed by 2 bases and J by 10 bases, leaving 14 bases between them. The CDR3 loop spans 13 amino acids.

The J gene is TRBJ2-7, the V gene TRBV20-1, with 8 bases lining up with TRBD2. V dropped 5 bases and J dropped 6; count of bases not matched to a gene: 6. Germline CDR1 and CDR2: DFQATT and SNEGSKA (reference sequence). The CDR3 extends over 12 amino acids. CDR3 sequence (DNA): TGCAGTGCTCTGCGGGGGGAGGTCGAGCAGTACTTC. Translating gives CSALRGEVEQYF.

The chain employs TRBV4-1 and TRBJ2-5; 9 bases match TRBD2. The CDR3 runs to 16 residues. In germline, CDR1 is MGHRA, CDR2 YSYEKL. The trim removed 0 bases at V and 0 bases at J, leaving 2 bases unmatched. The CDR3 DNA follows: TGCGCCAGCAGCCAAGAGGCGGGAGGGAACCAAGAGACCCAGTACTTC. Encoded protein: CASSQEAGGNQETQYF.

The chain employs TRBV20-1 and TRBJ1-2; 9 bases line up with TRBD1. The CDR3 length is 14 residues. CDR1 is DFQATT, CDR2 SNEGSKA, per germline (reference sequence). Germline trimming cut 2 bases from V and 8 bases from J; bases unmatched to any gene: 9. CDR3 in amino acids: CSARKDRGGKGYTF. CDR3 in DNA: TGCAGTGCTAGAAAAGACAGGGGGGGGAAGGGCTACACCTTC.

The V call is TRBV14, the J call TRBJ2-2; tentative D call: TRBD2 (5 bases). The CDR3 spans 16 residues. The germline V and J ends were trimmed by 0 bases and 1 base, with 9 bases remaining between them. CDR1 and CDR2 (germline): SGHDN, FVKESK. CDR3 residues: CASSQEGRGNTGELFF. The CDR3 DNA reads TGTGCCAGCAGCCAAGAGGGGAGAGGGAACACCGGGGAGCTGTTTTTT.

This chain connects TRBV20-1 to TRBJ2-2; no clear D. This CDR3 is 11 amino acids long. V was pared by 1 base and J by 8 bases, with 5 bases between. CDR1 is DFQATT and CDR2 is SNEGSKA in the germline V gene (reference sequence). The CDR3 protein is CSARVGGELFF. CDR3 sequence (DNA): TGCAGTGCTAGAGTAGGTGGGGAGCTGTTTTTT.

The genes are TRBV12-3 or TRBV12-4 and TRBJ1-2; D perhaps matches TRBD1 (6 bases). V lost 3 bases to trimming and J lost 0 bases, with 8 bases between them. CDR3 length: 14 residues. The DNA of the CDR3 is TGTGCCAGCAGTTTCACAGGGACTAACTATGGCTACACCTTC. Amino acid sequence: CASSFTGTNYGYTF.

V usage is TRBV20-1 and J usage is TRBJ1-1; D might be TRBD1 (5 bases). In germline, CDR1 is DFQATT, CDR2 SNEGSKA (reference sequence). The CDR3 loop spans 12 amino acids. V was cut by 7 bases and J by 5 bases, with 14 bases left in between. CDR3 nucleotide sequence: TGCAGTGGAGAGGGGAGAGAAACTGAAGCTTTCTTT. Translated: CSGEGRETEAFF.

The rearrangement uses TRBV5-1 and TRBJ1-1; D perhaps matches TRBD1 (6 bases). Germline lookup yields CDR1 SGHRS and CDR2 YFSETQ. This CDR3 is built from 15 residues. Trimming took 0 bases from V and 7 from J, leaving 16 bases between them. The CDR3 nucleotides are TGCGCCAGCAGCTTGGCCTACGGGGGCCCGAATGAAGCTTTCTTT. As protein: CASSLAYGGPNEAFF.

This chain connects TRBV3-1 to TRBJ2-5; a weak D match, TRBD2 (6 bases). Between the trimmed V and J ends, which lost 0 bases and 5 bases, there was a span of 16 bases. Germline V gives CDR1 LGHDT, CDR2 YNNKEL (reference sequence). This CDR3 spans 16 amino acids. CDR3 sequence reads: CASSQEWELEGETQYF. CDR3 DNA: TGTGCCAGCAGCCAAGAATGGGAGTTGGAGGGGGAGACCCAGTACTTC.